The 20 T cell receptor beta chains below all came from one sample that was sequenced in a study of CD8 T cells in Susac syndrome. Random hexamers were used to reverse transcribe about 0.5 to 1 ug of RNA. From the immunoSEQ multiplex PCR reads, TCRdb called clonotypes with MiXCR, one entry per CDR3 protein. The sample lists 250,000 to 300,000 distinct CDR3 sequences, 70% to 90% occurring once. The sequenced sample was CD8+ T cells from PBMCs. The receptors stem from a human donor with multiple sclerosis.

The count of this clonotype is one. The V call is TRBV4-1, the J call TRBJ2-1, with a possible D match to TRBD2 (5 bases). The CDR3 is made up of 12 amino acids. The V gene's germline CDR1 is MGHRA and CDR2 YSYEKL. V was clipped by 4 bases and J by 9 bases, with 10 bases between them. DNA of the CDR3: TGCGCCAGCAGCCCCGAGCTAGCTGAGCAGTTCTTC. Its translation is CASSPELAEQFF.

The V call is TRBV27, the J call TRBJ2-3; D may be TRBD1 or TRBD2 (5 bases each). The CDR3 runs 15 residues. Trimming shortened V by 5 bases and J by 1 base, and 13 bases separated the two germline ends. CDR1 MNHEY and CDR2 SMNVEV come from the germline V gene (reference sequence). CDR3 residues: CASSPLRDRTDTQYF. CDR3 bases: TGTGCCAGCAGTCCCCTCCGGGACCGCACAGATACGCAGTATTTT.

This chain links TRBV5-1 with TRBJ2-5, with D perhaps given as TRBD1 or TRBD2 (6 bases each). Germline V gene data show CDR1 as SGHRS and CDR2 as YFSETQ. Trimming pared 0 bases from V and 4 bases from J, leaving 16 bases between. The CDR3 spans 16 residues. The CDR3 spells CASSLVVRGGRETQYF. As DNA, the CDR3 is TGCGCCAGCAGCTTGGTTGTCAGGGGAGGACGAGAGACCCAGTACTTC.

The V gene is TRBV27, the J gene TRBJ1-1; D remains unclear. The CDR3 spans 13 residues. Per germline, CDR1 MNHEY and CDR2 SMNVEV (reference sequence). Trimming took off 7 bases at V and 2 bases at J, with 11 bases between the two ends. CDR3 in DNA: TGTGCCAGCAACGTTGGCCCAAACACTGAAGCTTTCTTT. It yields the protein CASNVGPNTEAFF.

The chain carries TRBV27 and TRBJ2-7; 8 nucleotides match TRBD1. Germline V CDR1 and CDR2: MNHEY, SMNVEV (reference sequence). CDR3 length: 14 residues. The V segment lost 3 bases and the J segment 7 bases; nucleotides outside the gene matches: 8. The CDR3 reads CASSLSRGHSEQYF. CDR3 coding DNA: TGTGCCAGCAGTTTGAGCAGGGGGCATAGTGAGCAGTACTTC.

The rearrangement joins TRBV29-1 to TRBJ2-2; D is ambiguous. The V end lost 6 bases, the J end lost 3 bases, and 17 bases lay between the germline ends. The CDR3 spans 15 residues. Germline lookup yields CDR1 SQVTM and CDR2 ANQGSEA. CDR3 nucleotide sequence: TGCAGCGTCGAGTGGGCAACCTACGACACCGGGGAGCTGTTTTTT. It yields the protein CSVEWATYDTGELFF.

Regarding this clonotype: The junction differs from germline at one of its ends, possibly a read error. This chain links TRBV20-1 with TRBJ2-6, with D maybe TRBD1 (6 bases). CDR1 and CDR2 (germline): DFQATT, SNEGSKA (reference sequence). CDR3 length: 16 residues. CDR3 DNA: TGCAGTGCTAGAGATCCCCAGGGGATGGGGGCTAACGTCCTGACTTTC. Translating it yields CSARDPQGMGANVLTF.

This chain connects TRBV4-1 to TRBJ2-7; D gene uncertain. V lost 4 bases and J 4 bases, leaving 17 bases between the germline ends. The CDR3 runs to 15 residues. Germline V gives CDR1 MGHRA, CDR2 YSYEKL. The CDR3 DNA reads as TGCGCCAGCAGCCTCCGGGCCAGGCGGCTTTACGAGCAGTACTTC. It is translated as CASSLRARRLYEQYF.

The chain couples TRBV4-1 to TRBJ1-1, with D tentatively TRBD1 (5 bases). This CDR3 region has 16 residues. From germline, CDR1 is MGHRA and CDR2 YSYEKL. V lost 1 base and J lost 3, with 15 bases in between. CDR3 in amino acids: CASSQGGAFRDTEAFF. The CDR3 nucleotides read TGCGCCAGCAGCCAAGGTGGGGCGTTTAGAGACACTGAAGCTTTCTTT.

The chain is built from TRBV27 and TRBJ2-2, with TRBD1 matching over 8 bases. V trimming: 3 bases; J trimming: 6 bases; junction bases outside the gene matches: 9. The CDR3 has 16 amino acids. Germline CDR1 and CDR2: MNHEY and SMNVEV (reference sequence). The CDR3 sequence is CASSFLRQGISGELFF. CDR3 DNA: TGTGCCAGCAGTTTTTTGAGACAGGGGATTTCCGGGGAGCTGTTTTTT.

The CDR3 nucleotides read TGCGCCAGCAGTGCCCAATTAGGCGGCGCCGAGACCCAGTACTTC. As protein: CASSAQLGGAETQYF. This sequence joins TRBV10-2 and TRBJ2-5; no definite D call. The ends were cut back, 4 bases at V and 5 bases at J, with 17 bases in the middle. This CDR3 comprises 15 residues. The V gene's germline CDR1 is WSHSY and CDR2 SAAADI.

As DNA, the CDR3 is TGTGCCAGCAGCAAAGCGCTTTTCGGCTACTATGGCTACACCTTC. Its protein is CASSKALFGYYGYTF. The chain couples TRBV21-1 to TRBJ1-2. TRBV21-1 is termed a pseudogene. The CDR3 has 15 amino acids.

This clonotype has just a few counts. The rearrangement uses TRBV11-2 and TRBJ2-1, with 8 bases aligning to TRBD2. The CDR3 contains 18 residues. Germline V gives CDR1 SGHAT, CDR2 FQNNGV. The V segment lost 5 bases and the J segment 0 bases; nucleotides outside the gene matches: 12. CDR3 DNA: TGTGCCAGCAGCCCCGTCTGGACTAGCAGGAGCTCCTACAATGAGCAGTTCTTC. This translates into CASSPVWTSRSSYNEQFF. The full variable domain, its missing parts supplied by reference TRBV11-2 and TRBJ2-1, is EAGVAQSPRYKIIEKRQSVAFWCNPISGHATLYWYQQILGQGPKLLIQFQNNGVVDDSQLPKDRFSAERLKGVDSTLKIQPAKLEDSAVYLCASSPVWTSRSSYNEQFFGPGTRLTVL.

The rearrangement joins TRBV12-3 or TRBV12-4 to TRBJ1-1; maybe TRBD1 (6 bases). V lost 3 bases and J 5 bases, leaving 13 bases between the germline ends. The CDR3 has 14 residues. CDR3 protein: CASSFAPQGTEAFF. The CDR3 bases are TGTGCCAGCAGTTTTGCTCCACAGGGAACTGAAGCTTTCTTT.

This CDR3 reads CASSLTSGDTQYF. The CDR3 DNA reads as TGTGCCAGCAGCTTAACCAGTGGAGATACGCAGTATTTT. This chain links TRBV7-2 with TRBJ2-3; D unresolved. Germline-derived CDR1 and CDR2 are SGHTA and FQGNSA. Deletions cut 2 bases from V and 5 bases from J, with 8 bases between. The CDR3 loop spans 13 amino acids.

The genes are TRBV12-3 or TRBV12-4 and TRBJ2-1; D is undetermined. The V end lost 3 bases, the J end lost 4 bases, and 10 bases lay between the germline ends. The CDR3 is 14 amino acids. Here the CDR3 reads CASSLMVGYNEQFF. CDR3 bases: TGTGCCAGCAGTTTGATGGTCGGATACAATGAGCAGTTCTTC.

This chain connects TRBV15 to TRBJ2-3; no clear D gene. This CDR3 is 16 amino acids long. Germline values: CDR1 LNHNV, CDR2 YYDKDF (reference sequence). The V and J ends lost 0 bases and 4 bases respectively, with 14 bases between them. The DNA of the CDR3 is TGTGCCACCAGCAGAGACAGTAGGAGAGGCGCAGATACGCAGTATTTT. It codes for CATSRDSRRGADTQYF.

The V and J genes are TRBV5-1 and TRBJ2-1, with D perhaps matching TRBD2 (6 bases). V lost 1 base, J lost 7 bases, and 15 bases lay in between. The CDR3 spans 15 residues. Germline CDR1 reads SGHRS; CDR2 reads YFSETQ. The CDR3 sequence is CASSLFAGGQNEQFF. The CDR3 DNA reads TGCGCCAGCAGCTTGTTCGCCGGAGGGCAAAATGAGCAGTTCTTC. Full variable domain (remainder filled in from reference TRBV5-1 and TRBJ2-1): KAGVTQTPRYLIKTRGQQVTLSCSPISGHRSVSWYQQTPGQGLQFLFEYFSETQRNKGNFPGRFSGRQFSNSRSEMNVSTLELGDSALYLCASSLFAGGQNEQFFGPGTRLTVL.

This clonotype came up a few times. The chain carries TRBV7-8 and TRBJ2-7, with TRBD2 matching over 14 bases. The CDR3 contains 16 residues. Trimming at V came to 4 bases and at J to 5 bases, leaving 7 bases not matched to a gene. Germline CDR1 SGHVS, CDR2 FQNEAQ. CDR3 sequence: CASSSGLAGVVHEQYF. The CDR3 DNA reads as TGTGCCAGCAGCTCGGGACTAGCGGGAGTGGTCCACGAGCAGTACTTC.

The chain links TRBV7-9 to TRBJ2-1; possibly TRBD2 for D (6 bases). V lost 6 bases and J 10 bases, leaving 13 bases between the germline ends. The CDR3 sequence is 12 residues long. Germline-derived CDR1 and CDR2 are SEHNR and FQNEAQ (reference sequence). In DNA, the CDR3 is TGTGCCAGCAGAACGGAGGGTTACGAGCAGTTCTTC. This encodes CASRTEGYEQFF.